The 20 T cell receptor beta chains given below trace back to one sample, sequenced in a study of blood T cell repertoires in COVID-19. Sequencing used immunoSEQ multiplex PCR; TCRdb keeps in-frame clones, though not all of them. This table has 300,000 to 450,000 clones, roughly 86% appearing once. The sample taken for sequencing was peripheral blood. These receptors came from a human donor with acute or convalescent COVID-19. The donor label of this sample is uncertain.

CDR3 DNA: TGTGCCAGCATTGACAGGGGGAGCACTGAAGCTTTCTTT. Amino acids: CASIDRGSTEAFF. The chain is built from TRBV12-3 or TRBV12-4 and TRBJ1-1; 9 nucleotides match TRBD1. This CDR3 has 13 residues. Trimming cost V 7 bases and J 4 bases; bases outside gene matches: 4.

This clone has just one count. The chain employs TRBV7-2 and TRBJ1-5; D is possibly TRBD1 (5 bases). Deletions cut 2 bases from V and 5 bases from J, with 7 bases between. This CDR3 is 13 amino acids long. Germline V gene sequence: CDR1 SGHTA, CDR2 FQGNSA. The CDR3 sequence: CASSLRGDQPQHF. In DNA, the CDR3 is TGTGCCAGCAGCTTACGGGGGGATCAGCCCCAGCATTTT.

This sequence joins TRBV29-1 and TRBJ2-7, with 7 bases matching TRBD2. Trimming cost V 5 bases and J 0 bases; bases outside gene matches: 13. The CDR3 covers 16 residues. Germline V CDR1 and CDR2: SQVTM, ANQGSEA. CDR3 nucleotide sequence: TGCAGCGTTTCCGGAGGGGTCGGGGGGAGCTCCTACGAGCAGTACTTC. Residues: CSVSGGVGGSSYEQYF.

The chain combines TRBV4-1 with TRBJ2-1, with D perhaps matching TRBD1 (5 bases). Germline V gives CDR1 MGHRA, CDR2 YSYEKL. Trimming removed 0 bases at V and 10 bases at J, with 19 bases between. CDR3 length: 16 amino acids. The CDR3, as DNA: TGCGCCAGCAGCCAAGAATTCCGGCAGGGCGTAAGAGAGCAGTTCTTC. Amino acids: CASSQEFRQGVREQFF.

The genes are TRBV10-3 and TRBJ2-7; 12 bases are shared with TRBD2. V trimming: 0 bases; J trimming: 3 bases; junction bases outside the gene matches: 3. The CDR3 is 16 amino acids. Germline CDR1 is ENHRY and CDR2 is SYGVKD. The CDR3 bases are TGTGCCATCAGTGAGTCGACTAGCGGGAGAGTCTACGAGCAGTACTTC. This gives the protein CAISESTSGRVYEQYF.

The table lists this clone with a count of one. The gene calls are TRBV19 and TRBJ2-5; 7 bases are a match to TRBD2. Trimming at V came to 10 bases and at J to 4 bases, leaving 12 bases not matched to a gene. CDR3 length equals 14 residues. Germline V gives CDR1 LNHDA, CDR2 SQIVND (reference sequence). CDR3 in amino acids: CATRSGGEGETQYF. In DNA form, the CDR3 reads TGTGCCACCCGGAGCGGAGGGGAGGGAGAGACCCAGTACTTC.

This clone was picked up a small number of times. V gene TRBV15 combines with J gene TRBJ2-6, with TRBD1 matching 7 bases. CDR1 is LNHNV and CDR2 is YYDKDF in the germline V gene (reference sequence). The CDR3 contains 20 residues. V dropped 2 bases and J dropped 0; count of bases not matched to a gene: 13. The CDR3 bases are TGTGCCACCAGCAGACCCTCCTACAGGGGAATGGGCTCTGGGGCCAACGTCCTGACTTTC. Translated: CATSRPSYRGMGSGANVLTF.

The genes are TRBV2 and TRBJ1-2, with TRBD1 as a possible D gene (5 bases). The CDR3 runs 15 residues. V lost 4 bases and J 8 bases, leaving 20 bases between the germline ends. Looked up from germline, CDR1 is SNHLY and CDR2 is FYNNEI. The chain's CDR3 is CASSGIGRAPRGYTF. CDR3 bases: TGTGCCAGCAGTGGGATCGGCAGGGCGCCCAGAGGCTACACCTTC.

This chain uses TRBV28 with TRBJ2-7; 9 bases map to TRBD2. This CDR3 has 13 amino acids. Per germline, CDR1 MDHEN and CDR2 SYDVKM. Unmatched junction bases numbered 8, after V lost 5 bases and J lost 9 bases. The CDR3 is CASSQIAGVVQYF. CDR3 nucleotides: TGTGCCAGCAGTCAAATAGCGGGAGTGGTGCAGTACTTC.

This clone was observed a few times. This rearrangement joins TRBV2 to TRBJ1-1; TRBD1 is a possible D gene (5 bases). Deletions cut 5 bases from V and 4 bases from J, with 14 bases between. Germline CDR1 reads SNHLY; CDR2 reads FYNNEI. The length of the CDR3 is 14 residues. The CDR3 loop reads CASSQQVFGTEAFF. CDR3 nucleotide sequence: TGTGCCAGCAGTCAACAGGTTTTTGGCACTGAAGCTTTCTTT.

This clone was seen a few times. This chain uses TRBV29-1 with TRBJ1-4, with 7 bases matching TRBD1. V shed 7 bases, J shed 10 bases, and the junction held 12 bases outside the gene matches. Germline lookup yields CDR1 SQVTM and CDR2 ANQGSEA. The CDR3 is made up of 13 amino acids. In DNA form, the CDR3 reads TGCAGCGCCCTTTCCCGACAGGGAGCAAAACTGTTTTTT. Its protein product is CSALSRQGAKLFF.

The chain employs TRBV6-5 and TRBJ1-5; TRBD1 aligns across 9 bases. There are 14 residues in the CDR3. The J segment lost 4 bases and the V segment lost 6 bases, leaving 4 bases of the junction unmatched. CDR1 MNHEY and CDR2 SVGAGI come from the germline V gene. The CDR3 loop is CASSWGQGNQPQHF. CDR3 nucleotide sequence: TGTGCCAGCAGCTGGGGACAGGGAAATCAGCCCCAGCATTTT.

This clone has only a few counts. This same CDR3 is encoded by further DNA sequences in the sample. This chain joins TRBV6-2 or TRBV6-3 and TRBJ1-5; the match to TRBD1 covers 7 bases. The CDR3 loop spans 13 amino acids. Germline assignment: CDR1 MNHEY and CDR2 SVGEGT. The J segment lost 6 bases and the V segment lost 5 bases, leaving 4 bases of the junction unmatched. The CDR3 loop is CASSRQGTQPQHF. The CDR3 DNA reads TGTGCCAGCAGTCGACAGGGTACTCAGCCCCAGCATTTT.

This sequence joins TRBV7-2 and TRBJ1-5, with TRBD1 matching over 8 bases. With 5 bases clipped from V and 5 bases from J, the junction kept 5 bases outside the gene matches. Germline CDR1 reads SGHTA; CDR2 reads FQGNSA. The CDR3 is made up of 14 amino acids. CDR3 nucleotide sequence: TGTGCCAGCAGCACGGGACAGGTGTATCAGCCCCAGCATTTT. Translated: CASSTGQVYQPQHF.

The V and J genes are TRBV12-3 or TRBV12-4 and TRBJ2-7, with 10 bases fitting TRBD2. V lost 6 bases, J lost 2 bases, and 1 base stayed unmatched. CDR3 length: 13 residues. The CDR3 loop reads CASSSGRAYEQYF. DNA of the CDR3: TGTGCCAGCAGCAGCGGGAGGGCCTACGAGCAGTACTTC.

The J gene is TRBJ2-7, the V gene TRBV5-4; 13 nucleotides match TRBD2. This CDR3 comprises 16 residues. Germline V gives CDR1 SGHNT, CDR2 YYREEE (reference sequence). Trimming removed 3 bases from V and 5 bases from J; junction bases left unmatched: 8. CDR3 DNA: TGTGCCAGCAGCTGGAGACTAGCGGGGGGCCGCCACGAGCAGTACTTC. Its protein is CASSWRLAGGRHEQYF.

The CDR3 sequence: CASSQDVVRLADNEQFF. As DNA, the CDR3 is TGTGCCAGCAGCCAAGATGTCGTCAGACTAGCGGACAATGAGCAGTTCTTC. This chain joins TRBV4-2 and TRBJ2-1; 9 bases are shared with TRBD2. J gave up 5 bases and V 0 bases, and 8 bases lay outside the gene matches. From germline, CDR1 is LGHNA and CDR2 YNFKEQ. The CDR3 extends over 17 amino acids.

A remark on this clone: The same CDR3 also results from other DNA sequences found in this sample. The chain links TRBV6-5 to TRBJ1-6; possibly TRBD1 for D (6 bases). The CDR3 spans 15 residues. The V gene lost 9 bases and the J gene lost 3 bases, with 15 bases spanning the gap. CDR1 is MNHEY and CDR2 is SVGAGI in the germline V gene. The CDR3 spells CASSPGQRYNSPLHF. CDR3 bases: TGTGCCAGTTCCCCGGGACAACGCTATAATTCACCCCTCCACTTT.

J is TRBJ2-7 and V is TRBV6-5, with TRBD2 matching 10 bases. Germline values: CDR1 MNHEY, CDR2 SVGAGI. This CDR3 is built from 13 residues. V was clipped by 6 bases and J by 4 bases; unmatched bases: 3. The chain's CDR3 is CASRLAGAYEQYF. For the CDR3, the DNA is TGTGCCAGCAGGCTAGCGGGAGCATACGAGCAGTACTTC.

CDR3 in amino acids: CASSLAPVEGTGELFF. The CDR3 nucleotides are TGCGCCAGCAGCTTGGCCCCGGTGGAGGGCACCGGGGAGCTGTTTTTT. This rearrangement joins TRBV5-1 to TRBJ2-2; D possibly corresponds to TRBD2 (6 bases). CDR1 is SGHRS, CDR2 YFSETQ, per germline. The V end lost 0 bases, the J end lost 4 bases, and 13 bases lay between the germline ends. This CDR3 has 16 residues.